These 20 T cell receptor beta chains were sequenced from one sample in a study of cytomegalovirus exposure and HLA in healthy donors (dated by TCRdb to the late 2010s). Libraries were made using the immunoSEQ multiplex PCR assay. For the multiplex PCR, a mixture combining 60 forward primers for TCR Vbeta segments and 13 reverse primers for TCR Jbeta segments was used. As stored in TCRdb, this immuneACCESS dataset retains in-frame rearrangements with V and J assigned. A fraction of the clones does not appear; measured against another copy, unresolved V genes explain less than half of the discrepancy, and the remainder lacks a known reason. The table for this sample lists approximately 190,000 clones; 75% to 90% of them were counted only once. The ten largest clonotypes hold around 0.99% of the sample. Sequences were obtained from PBMCs. The receptors come from a boy under 10 years old in good health and CMV-seronegative.

This clone occurred once. The V gene is TRBV28, the J gene TRBJ1-5; TRBD1 might be the D (5 bases). Germline CDR1 reads MDHEN; CDR2 reads SYDVKM. Trimming left V 3 bases short and J 0 bases short, with 15 bases between. This CDR3 is built from 17 residues. CDR3 region: CASSFFPGPYSNQPQHF. DNA for the CDR3: TGTGCCAGCAGTTTTTTCCCAGGGCCGTATAGCAATCAGCCCCAGCATTTT. The variable domain in full, completed from reference TRBV28 and TRBJ1-5, reads DVKVTQSSRYLVKRTGEKVFLECVQDMDHENMFWYRQDPGLGLRLIYFSYDVKMKEKGDIPEGYSVSREKKERFSLILESASTNQTSMYLCASSFFPGPYSNQPQHFGDGTRLSIL.

V is TRBV29-1 and J is TRBJ1-5; 7 bases align to TRBD1. Trimming took 7 bases from V and 5 from J; bases not matched to a gene: 2. Germline lookup yields CDR1 SQVTM and CDR2 ANQGSEA. This CDR3 is built from 11 residues. The chain's CDR3 is CSEGADQPQHF. Here the CDR3 DNA reads TGCAGCGAGGGGGCGGATCAGCCCCAGCATTTT.

J is TRBJ1-1 and V is TRBV30; D gene uncertain. Germline CDR1 reads GTSNPN; CDR2 reads SVGIG (reference sequence). Trimming stripped 2 bases from V and 6 bases from J, with 10 bases between. The CDR3 runs 12 residues. The DNA for the CDR3 is TGTGCCTGGAGTCCTAGGACTGCTGAAGCTTTCTTT. Translated, it gives CAWSPRTAEAFF. The full variable domain, rest sourced from reference TRBV30 and TRBJ1-1, is SQTIHQWPATLVQPVGSPLSLECTVEGTSNPNLYWYRQAAGRGLQLLFYSVGIGQISSEVPQNLSASRPQDRQFILSSKKLLLSDSGFYLCAWSPRTAEAFFGQGTRLTVV.

The chain employs TRBV7-9 and TRBJ1-3; tentative D call: TRBD1 (6 bases). CDR1 and CDR2 (germline): SEHNR, FQNEAQ (reference sequence). There are 15 residues in the CDR3. Trimming took 6 bases from V and 2 from J, leaving 14 bases between them. CDR3 amino acids: CASSPPGQPGNTIYF. Written as DNA, the CDR3 is TGTGCCAGCAGTCCCCCCGGACAGCCTGGAAACACCATATATTTT.

This chain links TRBV6-1 with TRBJ2-7; D call uncertain. Germline V lookup: CDR1 MNHNS, CDR2 SASEGT. The CDR3 is 12 residues long. The V gene lost 3 bases and the J gene lost 1 base, with 4 bases spanning the gap. The CDR3 DNA follows: TGTGCCAGCAGTGATCATTCCTACGAGCAGTACTTC. Protein: CASSDHSYEQYF.

The rearrangement uses TRBV28 and TRBJ2-5, with 10 bases fitting TRBD2. Losses at the gene ends were 7 bases for V and 4 bases for J; bases not matched to a gene: 12. Germline values: CDR1 MDHEN, CDR2 SYDVKM. The CDR3 sequence is 16 residues long. CDR3 nucleotide sequence: TGTGCCAGCATAAGCGGGGGGGCCGGGGAGAGAGAGACCCAGTACTTC. Its translation: CASISGGAGERETQYF.

DNA of the CDR3: TGTGCCAGCAGGGGGAGCGGGACGAACACCGGGGAGCTGTTTTTT. Translated: CASRGSGTNTGELFF. This chain uses TRBV7-2 with TRBJ2-2, with 7 bases identical to TRBD2. The CDR3 runs 15 residues. Germline CDR1 is SGHTA and CDR2 is FQGNSA. With 6 bases clipped from V and 0 bases from J, the junction kept 4 bases outside the gene matches.

The CDR3 coding sequence is TGTGCCAGCAGCTTAGCGTCCGAGACAGGGGCCTCTGGCTACACCTTC. This encodes CASSLASETGASGYTF. The J gene is TRBJ1-2, the V gene TRBV7-2; 8 bases fit TRBD1. The trim removed 0 bases at V and 7 bases at J, leaving 10 bases unmatched. This CDR3 comprises 16 residues. CDR1 and CDR2 (germline): SGHTA, FQGNSA.

J is TRBJ1-1 and V is TRBV6-1; possible D gene TRBD1, 6 bases. CDR1 MNHNS and CDR2 SASEGT come from the germline V gene. The CDR3 length is 16 residues. The V end lost 1 base, the J end lost 6 bases, and 18 bases lay between the germline ends. CDR3 DNA: TGTGCCAGCAGTGAAGTATTGGGCAGGGGCCTCTCTGAAGCTTTCTTT. Its translation is CASSEVLGRGLSEAFF.

This chain connects TRBV9 to TRBJ2-1; 11 positions agree with TRBD2. The CDR3 runs to 20 residues. J gave up 5 bases and V 3 bases, and 19 bases lay outside the gene matches. Germline V gives CDR1 SGDLS, CDR2 YYNGEE. The CDR3 bases are TGTGCCAGCAGCGAGTCCCCCGACCATTTAGCGGGAGGGGAAAACAATGAGCAGTTCTTC. It translates to CASSESPDHLAGGENNEQFF.

The rearrangement joins TRBV28 to TRBJ2-5, with 12 bases that match TRBD1. J lost 4 bases, V lost 5 bases, and 2 bases had no gene match. The germline CDR1 and CDR2 sequences are MDHEN and SYDVKM. The CDR3 consists of 14 residues. CDR3 amino acids: CASSGTGGLETQYF. CDR3 nucleotides: TGTGCCAGCAGTGGGACAGGGGGCCTAGAGACCCAGTACTTC.

The chain combines TRBV6-1 with TRBJ2-1, with D tentatively TRBD1 (5 bases). The CDR3 has 18 residues. The germline V gene has CDR1 MNHNS and CDR2 SASEGT. Trimming took off 2 bases at V and 4 bases at J, with 21 bases between the two ends. The CDR3 here is CASSERSPRAHLYNEQFF. CDR3 DNA: TGTGCCAGCAGTGAAAGAAGTCCCAGGGCCCATTTATACAATGAGCAGTTCTTC.

The chain employs TRBV2 and TRBJ1-1, with D maybe TRBD1 (5 bases). V was pared by 8 bases and J by 3 bases, with 13 bases between. CDR3 length equals 13 residues. The V gene's germline CDR1 is SNHLY and CDR2 FYNNEI. The CDR3 loop reads CASLRTMDTEAFF. The CDR3 DNA follows: TGTGCCAGCCTCCGGACAATGGACACTGAAGCTTTCTTT.

About this clone itself: One end of the junction varies from germline; a read error may be responsible. The chain recombines TRBV2 with TRBJ2-7; no reliable D call. The CDR3 runs 8 residues. Germline CDR1 reads SNHLY; CDR2 reads FYNNEI. This CDR3 is CASSDSVF. The CDR3 DNA reads TGTGCCAGCAGTGACTCCGTCTTC.

V usage is TRBV7-9 and J usage is TRBJ2-1; D may be TRBD2 (6 bases). The CDR3 consists of 18 residues. Germline V gives CDR1 SEHNR, CDR2 FQNEAQ (reference sequence). V dropped 4 bases and J dropped 0 bases, with 19 bases sitting between them. CDR3 bases: TGTGCCAGCAGCTCGTCGGGACTGGACCAATACTCCTACAATGAGCAGTTCTTC. Translated, it gives CASSSSGLDQYSYNEQFF.

This clone was seen a single time. The chain joins TRBV7-3 to TRBJ1-6; D is possibly TRBD1 (5 bases). The germline gives CDR1 SGHTA, CDR2 FQGTGA. The CDR3 has 16 amino acids. V was trimmed by 1 base and J by 6 bases, leaving 13 bases between them. CDR3: CASSLIGQGGNSPLHF. The CDR3 DNA sequence: TGTGCCAGCAGCTTAATCGGGCAGGGTGGTAATTCACCCCTCCACTTT.

The genes are TRBV2 and TRBJ2-1; 8 bases map to TRBD2. The germline V gene encodes CDR1 SNHLY and CDR2 FYNNEI. CDR3 size: 15 residues. V was pared by 10 bases and J by 8 bases, with 16 bases of the junction left unmatched. As DNA, the CDR3 is TGTGCCAACGTAAGCGGGAGAGGCCCGGACCATGAGCAGTTCTTC. Amino acids: CANVSGRGPDHEQFF. The whole variable domain, filled in from reference TRBV2 and TRBJ2-1, reads EPEVTQTPSHQVTQMGQEVILRCVPISNHLYFYWYRQILGQKVEFLVSFYNNEISEKSEIFDDQFSVERPDGSNFTLKIRSTKLEDSAMYFCANVSGRGPDHEQFFGPGTRLTVL.

The V call is TRBV9, the J call TRBJ2-3; possible D gene TRBD2, 7 bases. The V and J ends lost 0 bases and 4 bases respectively, with 15 bases between them. The CDR3 has 16 residues. CDR1 and CDR2 from the germline V gene are SGDLS and YYNGEE. CDR3 sequence (DNA): TGTGCCAGCAGCGTAGCAGTAGGGGGGGCCCCAGATACGCAGTATTTT. Translating it yields CASSVAVGGAPDTQYF.

The chain combines TRBV7-5 with TRBJ1-2. TRBV7-5 counts as a pseudogene. The CDR3 contains 18 residues. The CDR3 is CVRSPRAGVEDFIYGYTF. As DNA, the CDR3 is TGTGTCAGAAGCCCTAGGGCGGGGGTAGAGGATTTCATCTATGGCTACACCTTC.

Only a few counts were recorded for this clone. The chain employs TRBV29-1 and TRBJ1-5; 7 bases map to TRBD1. J lost 7 bases, V lost 4 bases, and 10 bases had no gene match. The V gene's germline CDR1 is SQVTM and CDR2 ANQGSEA. CDR3 size: 14 residues. CDR3 loop: CSVVVSGQDQPQHF. DNA for the CDR3: TGCAGCGTTGTTGTTTCAGGACAGGACCAGCCCCAGCATTTT.